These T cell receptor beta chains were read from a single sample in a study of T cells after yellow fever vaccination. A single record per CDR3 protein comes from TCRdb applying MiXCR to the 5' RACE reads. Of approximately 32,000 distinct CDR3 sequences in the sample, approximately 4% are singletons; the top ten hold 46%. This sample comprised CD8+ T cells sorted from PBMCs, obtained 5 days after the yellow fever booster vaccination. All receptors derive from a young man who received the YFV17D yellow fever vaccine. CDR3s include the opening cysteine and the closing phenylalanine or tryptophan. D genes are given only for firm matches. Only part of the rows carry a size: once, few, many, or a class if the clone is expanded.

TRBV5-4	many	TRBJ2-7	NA	TGTGCCAGCAGCTTGGACTACTCCTACGAGCAGTACTTC	CASSLDYSYEQYF
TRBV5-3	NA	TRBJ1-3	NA	TGTGCCACAAGCTTGCCTGACAGGCGAAGAAACACCATATATTTT	CATSLPDRRRNTIYF
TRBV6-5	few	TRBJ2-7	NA	TGTGCCAGCAGTTACGCAGGACAGTACGAGCAGTACTTC	CASSYAGQYEQYF
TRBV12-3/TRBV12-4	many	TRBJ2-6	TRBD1	TGTGCCAGCAGAACCGGGACAGGTGGGCCTGGGGCCAACGTCCTGACTTTC	CASRTGTGGPGANVLTF
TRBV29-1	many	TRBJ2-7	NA	TGCAGCGTGGAGGGACTTGGTGACGAGCAGTACTTC	CSVEGLGDEQYF
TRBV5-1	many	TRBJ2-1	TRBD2	TGCGCCGTGGGCTCGGGAGGGCCTCAGAATGAGCAGTTCTTC	CAVGSGGPQNEQFF
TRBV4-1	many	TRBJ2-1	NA	TGCGCCAGCAGCCAAGTAACGGGTAATGAGCAGTTCTTC	CASSQVTGNEQFF
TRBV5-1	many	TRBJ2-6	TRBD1	TGCGCCAGCAGCACTATACCTCAGACAGGGGGCTTTCTTGGGGCCAACGTCCTGACTTTC	CASSTIPQTGGFLGANVLTF
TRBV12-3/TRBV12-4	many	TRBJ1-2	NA	TGTGCCAGCAGTTTGAGCGGGGCCCCCAAGGATGGCTACACCTTC	CASSLSGAPKDGYTF
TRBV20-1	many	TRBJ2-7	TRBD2	TGCAGTGCTAGAATCCGGGACTACCTCTACGAGCAGTACTTC	CSARIRDYLYEQYF
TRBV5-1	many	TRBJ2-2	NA	TGCGCCAGCAGCTTGGAAGGGATGACTATCACCGGGGAGCTGTTTTTT	CASSLEGMTITGELFF
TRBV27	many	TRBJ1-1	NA	TGTGCCAGCAGTTTACTGGCCGGGTTGAACACTGAAGCTTTCTTT	CASSLLAGLNTEAFF
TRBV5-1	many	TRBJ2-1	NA	TGCGCCAGCAGCTTGTATCCGGGCAATGAGCAGTTCTTC	CASSLYPGNEQFF
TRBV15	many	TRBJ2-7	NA	TGTGCCACCAGCAGAGATGGAGGCTACGAGCAGTACTTC	CATSRDGGYEQYF
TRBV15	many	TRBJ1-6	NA	TGTGCCACCAGCAGAGATCGGGACATCGGGAATTCACCCCTCCACTTT	CATSRDRDIGNSPLHF
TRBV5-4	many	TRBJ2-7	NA	TGTGCCAGCAGCTTTTCCCGGGACGAGCAGTACTTC	CASSFSRDEQYF
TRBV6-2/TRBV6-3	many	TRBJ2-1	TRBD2	TGTGCCAGCAGTTACTCGAGTGCTAGCGGGAGTTATGAGCAGTTCTTC	CASSYSSASGSYEQFF
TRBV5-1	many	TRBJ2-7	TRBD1	TGCGCCAGCGCGGGGACAGGGGAATTAGAGCAGTACTTC	CASAGTGELEQYF
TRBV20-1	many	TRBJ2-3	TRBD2	TGCAGTTTATACCCATTGATTAGCGGGAGCTCTCCTAAGGTCACAGATACGCAGTATTTT	CSLYPLISGSSPKVTDTQYF
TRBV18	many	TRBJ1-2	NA	TGTGCCAGCTCGGGGACGGACCCTCATTCTAACTATGGCTACACCTTC	CASSGTDPHSNYGYTF
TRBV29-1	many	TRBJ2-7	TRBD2	TGCAGCGTTGCAGCGGGAGGACCCTACGAGCAGTACTTC	CSVAAGGPYEQYF
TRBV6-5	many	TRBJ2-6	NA	TGTGCCAGCAGTTATTTGAGGGATGGGGCCAACGTCCTGACTTTC	CASSYLRDGANVLTF
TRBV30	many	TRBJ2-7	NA	TGTGCCTGGAGTGTTGGTGGGGGGGAGCAGTACTTC	CAWSVGGGEQYF
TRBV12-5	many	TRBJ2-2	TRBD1	TGTGCTAGTGGTTTGGGGGGAAAAGGGACAGCGAACACCGGGGAGCTGTTTTTT	CASGLGGKGTANTGELFF
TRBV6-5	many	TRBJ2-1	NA	TGTGCCAGCAGTTTTGGGGGATCCAATGAGCAGTTCTTC	CASSFGGSNEQFF